These T cell receptor beta chains were read from a single sample in a study of monozygotic twins with inflammatory bowel disease. TCRdb reprocessed the 5' RACE reads; each CDR3 protein has one entry and no DNA is given. The sample holds 110,000 to 150,000 distinct CDR3 sequences. Input material: blood. All receptors derive from a human donor with ulcerative colitis or Crohn's disease, or a healthy co-twin of an affected twin (not recorded which). Both conserved end residues are part of each CDR3.

v_call	j_call	cdr3_aa
TRBV6-1	TRBJ1-6	CASSEVFPRGNSPLHF
TRBV7-3	TRBJ2-2	CASSPGSRVNTGELFF
TRBV4-1	TRBJ2-4	CASSQGPGLQNIQYF
TRBV28	TRBJ2-1	CASTLGGLNEQFF
TRBV5-1	TRBJ2-7	CASSPRLATSSYEQYF
TRBV12-3/TRBV12-4	TRBJ1-5	CASSWNRYNQPQHF
TRBV28	TRBJ2-3	CAIAGSDTQYF
TRBV21-1	TRBJ1-1	CASSKQGNTEAFF
TRBV28	TRBJ2-7	CASSLVAGDYEQYF
TRBV12-3/TRBV12-4	TRBJ2-5	CASSSLGTGMETQYF
TRBV6-5	TRBJ2-4	CASSPDETGTNWGQYF
TRBV7-8	TRBJ2-7	CASSSGQGLTYEQYF
TRBV18	TRBJ1-5	CASSPRTGRGNQPQHF
TRBV18	TRBJ1-5	CASSPRGEGSDQPQHF
TRBV4-2	TRBJ2-5	CASSHPGLQDKTQYF
TRBV18	TRBJ2-5	CASSPPSRGDETQYF
TRBV24-1	TRBJ2-1	CATSEPPGLAGFGGSYNEQFF
TRBV28	TRBJ2-3	CASSLGTGTTDTQYF
TRBV10-3	TRBJ1-1	CAVGTGALNTEAFF
TRBV5-4	TRBJ2-5	CASTGRPQETQYF
TRBV7-3	TRBJ2-7	CASSLQGPGEQYF
TRBV3-1	TRBJ2-2	CASGQRETGELFF
TRBV11-2	TRBJ2-7	CASSLLMREVYEQYF
TRBV20-1	TRBJ2-2	CSAMGRERIWAGELFF
TRBV20-1	TRBJ2-1	CSAMTSGRASEQFF
TRBV16	TRBJ1-4	CASSLEGLNEKLFF
TRBV5-4	TRBJ2-2	CASSLGALGPGELFF
TRBV4-1	TRBJ1-6	CASSQEDRGQDSPLHF
TRBV5-8	TRBJ2-7	CASSLGGYEQYF
TRBV3-1	TRBJ2-3	CASSQDAWDGDTQYF
TRBV6-4	TRBJ2-2	CASSPIAGANTGELFF
TRBV7-2	TRBJ2-3	CASSSPVWPTGTDTQYF
TRBV5-6	TRBJ2-3	CASSWGTSGTLLNTDTQYF
TRBV12-3/TRBV12-4	TRBJ1-5	CASSFYSSNQPQHF
TRBV18	TRBJ2-1	CASSPLVRYNEQFF
TRBV7-8	TRBJ2-5	CASSLVSSGGAGETQYF
TRBV15	TRBJ2-3	CATSRAPGGSPDTQYF
TRBV13	TRBJ2-7	CASTVRGRGVDGEQYF
TRBV28	TRBJ1-1	CASSFSDGTEAFF
TRBV9	TRBJ2-7	CASSVAAWGSYEQYF
TRBV2	TRBJ2-1	CASSDHPGLKFF
TRBV6-1	TRBJ1-3	CASSVGQGGGNTIYF
TRBV27	TRBJ2-3	CASSLYSPSGPKRDTQYF
TRBV28	TRBJ2-6	CASSFELTGPSSGANVLTF
TRBV12-3/TRBV12-4	TRBJ1-2	CASSLGGNSNYGYTF
TRBV5-1	TRBJ2-2	CASSLDKNTGELFF
TRBV29-1	TRBJ2-5	CSGAGGEETQYF
TRBV10-3	TRBJ2-1	CAISEDRGVFF
TRBV28	TRBJ2-7	CASSFYDEQYF
TRBV10-3	TRBJ1-5	CAISEQGSNQPQHF
TRBV29-1	TRBJ1-5	CSAASFNQPQHF
TRBV7-3	TRBJ2-7	CASSLHPGPAAEQYF
TRBV7-8	TRBJ2-7	CASSLSADGYEQYF
TRBV7-9	TRBJ2-2	CASSSPAGELFF
TRBV20-1	TRBJ2-7	CSARVSGRVYEQYF
TRBV14	TRBJ1-2	CASSQGRVLGYTF
TRBV4-3	TRBJ2-1	CASSHAGRQRHNEQFF
TRBV6-2/TRBV6-3	TRBJ2-7	CASRGTGRIYEQYF